This TCR beta chain was recorded in a study of blood T cells in healthy people across ages. To note about this clonotype: The antigen is undetermined.

Study-level findings and limits: A roughly linear age-dependent decrease characterized TCR beta diversity per million T cells.

Germline V gene data show CDR1 as DFQATT and CDR2 as SNEGSKA (reference sequence). The CDR3 has 14 residues. It was with a sample-barcoded 5' primer and a J-beta primer mix that a second PCR of roughly 7 to 12 cycles was run. TCRdb re-derived calls from the 5' RACE reads in MiXCR, one entry per CDR3 protein. The repertoire holds more than 700,000 distinct CDR3 sequences, with roughly 50% as singletons. The source is an elderly man in good health. The rearrangement links TRBV20-1 to TRBJ2-4, with 7 nucleotides matching TRBD2. The J call is uncertain, as TRBJ2-7 better fits the DNA end. Specimen: blood. This chain's CDR3 is CSARPSGRGVEQYF. The CDR3 nucleotides are TGCAGTGCTAGACCTAGCGGCCGAGGGGTCGAGCAGTACTTC.